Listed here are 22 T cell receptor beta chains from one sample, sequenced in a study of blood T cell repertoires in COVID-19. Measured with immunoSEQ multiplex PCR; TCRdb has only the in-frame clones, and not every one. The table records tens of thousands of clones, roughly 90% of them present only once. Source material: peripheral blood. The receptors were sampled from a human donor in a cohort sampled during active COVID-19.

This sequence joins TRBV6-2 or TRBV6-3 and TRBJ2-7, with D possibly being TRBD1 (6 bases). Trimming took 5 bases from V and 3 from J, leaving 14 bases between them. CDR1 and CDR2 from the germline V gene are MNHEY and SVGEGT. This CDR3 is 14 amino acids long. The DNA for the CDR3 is TGTGCCAGCAGTCCATGGACAGAGATCTACGAGCAGTACTTC. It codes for CASSPWTEIYEQYF.

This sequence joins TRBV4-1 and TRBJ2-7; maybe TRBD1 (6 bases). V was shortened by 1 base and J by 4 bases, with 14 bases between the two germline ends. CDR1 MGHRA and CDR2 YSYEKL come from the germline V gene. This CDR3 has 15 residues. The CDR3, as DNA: TGCGCCAGCAGCCAAGTCTCAGGGGATCCGTACGAGCAGTACTTC. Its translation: CASSQVSGDPYEQYF.

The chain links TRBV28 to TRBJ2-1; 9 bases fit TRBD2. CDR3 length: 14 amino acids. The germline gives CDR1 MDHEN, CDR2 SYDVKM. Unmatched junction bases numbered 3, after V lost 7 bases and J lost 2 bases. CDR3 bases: TGTGCCAGCACCGGGACTAGCCCCTACAATGAGCAGTTCTTC. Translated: CASTGTSPYNEQFF.

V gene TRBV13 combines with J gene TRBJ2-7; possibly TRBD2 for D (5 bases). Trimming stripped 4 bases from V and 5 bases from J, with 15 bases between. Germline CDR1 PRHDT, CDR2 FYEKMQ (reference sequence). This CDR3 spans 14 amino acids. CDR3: CASSSRGDGDEQYF. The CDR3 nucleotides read TGTGCCAGCAGCTCTCGCGGTGACGGGGACGAGCAGTACTTC.

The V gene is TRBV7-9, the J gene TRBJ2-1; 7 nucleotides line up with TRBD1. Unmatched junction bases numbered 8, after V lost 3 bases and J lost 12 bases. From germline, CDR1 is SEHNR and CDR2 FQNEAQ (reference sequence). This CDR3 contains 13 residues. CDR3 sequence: CASSLGSDRWQFF. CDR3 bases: TGTGCCAGCAGCTTGGGGTCGGACAGGTGGCAGTTCTTC.

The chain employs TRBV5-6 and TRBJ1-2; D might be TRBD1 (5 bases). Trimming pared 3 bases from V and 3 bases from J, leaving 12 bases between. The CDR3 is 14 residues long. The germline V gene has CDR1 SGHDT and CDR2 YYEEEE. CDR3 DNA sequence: TGTGCCAGCAGCTCGGGGTGGGGGGACTATGGCTACACCTTC. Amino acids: CASSSGWGDYGYTF.

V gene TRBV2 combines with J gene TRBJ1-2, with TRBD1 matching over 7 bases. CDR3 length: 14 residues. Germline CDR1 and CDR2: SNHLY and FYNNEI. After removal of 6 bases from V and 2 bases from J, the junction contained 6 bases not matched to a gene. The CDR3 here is CASRYRGGNYGYTF. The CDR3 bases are TGTGCCAGCAGGTACAGGGGCGGGAACTATGGCTACACCTTC.

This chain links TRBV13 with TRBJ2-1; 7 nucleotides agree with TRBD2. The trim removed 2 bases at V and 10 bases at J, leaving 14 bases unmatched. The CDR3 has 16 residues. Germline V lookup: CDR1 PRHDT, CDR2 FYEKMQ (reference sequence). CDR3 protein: CASSLRGGSTRAEQFF. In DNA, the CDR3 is TGTGCCAGCAGCTTAAGGGGAGGGAGTACTAGAGCCGAGCAGTTCTTC.

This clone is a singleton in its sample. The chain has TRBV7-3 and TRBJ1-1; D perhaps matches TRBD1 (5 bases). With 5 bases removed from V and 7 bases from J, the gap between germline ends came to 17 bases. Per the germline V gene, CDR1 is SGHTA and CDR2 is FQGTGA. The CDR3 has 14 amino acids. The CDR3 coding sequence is TGTGCCAGCAGCCTATTTCACCGGCAGGGTGAAGCTTTCTTT. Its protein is CASSLFHRQGEAFF.

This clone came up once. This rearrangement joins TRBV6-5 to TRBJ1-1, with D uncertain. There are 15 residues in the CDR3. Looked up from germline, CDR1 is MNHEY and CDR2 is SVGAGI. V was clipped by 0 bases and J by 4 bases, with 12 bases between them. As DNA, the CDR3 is TGTGCCAGCAGTTACTCAACCTACCCGGGCACTGAAGCTTTCTTT. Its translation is CASSYSTYPGTEAFF.

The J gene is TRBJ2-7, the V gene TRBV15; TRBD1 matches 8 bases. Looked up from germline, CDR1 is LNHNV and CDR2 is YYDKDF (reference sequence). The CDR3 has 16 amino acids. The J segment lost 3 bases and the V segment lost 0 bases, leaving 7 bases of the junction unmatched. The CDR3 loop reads CATSRDYETGDYEQYF. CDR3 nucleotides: TGTGCCACCAGCAGAGATTATGAGACAGGGGACTACGAGCAGTACTTC. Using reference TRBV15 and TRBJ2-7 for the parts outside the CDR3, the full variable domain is DAMVIQNPRYQVTQFGKPVTLSCSQTLNHNVMYWYQQKSSQAPKLLFHYYDKDFNNEADTPDNFQSRRPNTSFCFLDIRSPGLGDTAMYLCATSRDYETGDYEQYFGPGTRLTVT.

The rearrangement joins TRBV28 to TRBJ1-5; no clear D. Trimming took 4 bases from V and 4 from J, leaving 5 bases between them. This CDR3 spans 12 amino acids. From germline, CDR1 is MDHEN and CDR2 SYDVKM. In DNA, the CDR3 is TGTGCCAGCAGTTCTAGGAATCAGCCCCAGCATTTT. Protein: CASSSRNQPQHF. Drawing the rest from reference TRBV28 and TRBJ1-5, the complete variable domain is DVKVTQSSRYLVKRTGEKVFLECVQDMDHENMFWYRQDPGLGLRLIYFSYDVKMKEKGDIPEGYSVSREKKERFSLILESASTNQTSMYLCASSSRNQPQHFGDGTRLSIL.

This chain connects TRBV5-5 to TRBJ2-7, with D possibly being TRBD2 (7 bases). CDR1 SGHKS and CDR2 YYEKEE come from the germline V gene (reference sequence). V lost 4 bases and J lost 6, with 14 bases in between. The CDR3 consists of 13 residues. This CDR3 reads CASSTGGLGEQYF. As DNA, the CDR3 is TGTGCCAGCAGCACCGGGGGGCTCGGCGAGCAGTACTTC.

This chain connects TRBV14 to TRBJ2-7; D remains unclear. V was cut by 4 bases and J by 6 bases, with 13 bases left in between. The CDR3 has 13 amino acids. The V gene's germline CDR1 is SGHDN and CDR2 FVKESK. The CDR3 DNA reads TGTGCCAGCAGCCTAAACAGAGTGGGCGAGCAGTACTTC. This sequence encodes CASSLNRVGEQYF.

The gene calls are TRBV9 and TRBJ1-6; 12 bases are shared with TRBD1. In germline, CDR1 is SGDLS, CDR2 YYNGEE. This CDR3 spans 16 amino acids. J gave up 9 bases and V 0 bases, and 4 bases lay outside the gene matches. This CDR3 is CASSVGGQGAGSPLHF. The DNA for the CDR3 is TGTGCCAGCAGCGTAGGGGGACAGGGGGCCGGTTCACCCCTCCACTTT.

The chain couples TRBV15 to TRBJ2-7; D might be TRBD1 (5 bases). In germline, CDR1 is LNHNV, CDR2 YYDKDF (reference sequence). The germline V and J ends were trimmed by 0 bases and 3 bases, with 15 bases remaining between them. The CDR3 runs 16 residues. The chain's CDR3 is CATSREDTNPGYEQYF. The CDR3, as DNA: TGTGCCACCAGCAGAGAGGACACCAATCCGGGCTACGAGCAGTACTTC.

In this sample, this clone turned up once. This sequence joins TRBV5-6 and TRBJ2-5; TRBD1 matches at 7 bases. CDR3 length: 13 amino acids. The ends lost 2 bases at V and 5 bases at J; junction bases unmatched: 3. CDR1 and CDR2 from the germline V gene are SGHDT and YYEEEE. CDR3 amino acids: CASSLPDRETQYF. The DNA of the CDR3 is TGTGCCAGCAGCTTACCGGACAGGGAGACCCAGTACTTC.

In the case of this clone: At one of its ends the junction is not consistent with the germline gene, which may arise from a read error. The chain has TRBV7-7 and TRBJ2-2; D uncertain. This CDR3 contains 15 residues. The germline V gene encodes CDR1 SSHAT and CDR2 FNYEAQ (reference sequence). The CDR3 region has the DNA TGTGCTAGCAGCCGATCTGCACAGAACACCGGGGAGCTGTTTTTT. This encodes CASSRSAQNTGELFF.

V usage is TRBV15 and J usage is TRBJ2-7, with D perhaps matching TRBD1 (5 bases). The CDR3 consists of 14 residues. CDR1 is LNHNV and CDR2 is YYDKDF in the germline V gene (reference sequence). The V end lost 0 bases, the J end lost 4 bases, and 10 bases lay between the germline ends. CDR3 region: CATSRDRVRYEQYF. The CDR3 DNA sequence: TGTGCCACCAGCAGAGACAGGGTCAGGTACGAGCAGTACTTC.

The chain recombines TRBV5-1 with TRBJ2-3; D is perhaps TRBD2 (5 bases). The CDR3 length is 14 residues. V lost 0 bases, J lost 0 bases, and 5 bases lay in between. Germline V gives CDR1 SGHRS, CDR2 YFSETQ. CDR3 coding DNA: TGCGCCAGCAGCTTGGGGACTAGCACAGATACGCAGTATTTT. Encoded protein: CASSLGTSTDTQYF.

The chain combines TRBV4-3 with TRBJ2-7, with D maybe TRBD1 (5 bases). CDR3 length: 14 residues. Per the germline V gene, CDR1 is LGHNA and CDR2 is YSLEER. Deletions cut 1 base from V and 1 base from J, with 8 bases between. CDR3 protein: CASSQAQGSYEQYF. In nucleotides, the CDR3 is TGCGCCAGCAGCCAAGCGCAGGGATCCTACGAGCAGTACTTC.

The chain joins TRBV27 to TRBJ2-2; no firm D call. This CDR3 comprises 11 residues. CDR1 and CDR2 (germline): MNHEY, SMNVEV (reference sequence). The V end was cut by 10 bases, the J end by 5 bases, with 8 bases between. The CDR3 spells CAIPRTGELFF. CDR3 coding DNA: TGTGCCATCCCGAGGACCGGGGAGCTGTTTTTT.